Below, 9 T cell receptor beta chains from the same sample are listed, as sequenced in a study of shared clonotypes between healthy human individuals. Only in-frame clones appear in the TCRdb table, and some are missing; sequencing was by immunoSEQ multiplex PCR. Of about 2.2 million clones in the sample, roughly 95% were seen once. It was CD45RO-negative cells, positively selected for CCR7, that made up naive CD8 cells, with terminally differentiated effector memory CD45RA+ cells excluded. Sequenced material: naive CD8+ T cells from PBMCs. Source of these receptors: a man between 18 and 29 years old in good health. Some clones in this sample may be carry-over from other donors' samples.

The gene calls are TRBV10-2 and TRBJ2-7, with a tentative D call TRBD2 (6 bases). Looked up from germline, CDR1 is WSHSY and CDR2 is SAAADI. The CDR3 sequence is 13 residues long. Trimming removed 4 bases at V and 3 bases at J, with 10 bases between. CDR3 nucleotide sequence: TGCGCCAGCAGTGTAATGGGGGGCTACGAGCAGTACTTC. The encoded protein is CASSVMGGYEQYF.

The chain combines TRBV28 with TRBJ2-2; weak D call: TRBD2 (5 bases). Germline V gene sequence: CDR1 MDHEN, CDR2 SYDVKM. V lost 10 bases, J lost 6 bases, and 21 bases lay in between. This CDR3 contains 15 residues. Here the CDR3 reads CATLRDSGLAGELFF. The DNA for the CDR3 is TGTGCCACCTTACGGGATTCCGGGTTGGCCGGGGAGCTGTTTTTT.

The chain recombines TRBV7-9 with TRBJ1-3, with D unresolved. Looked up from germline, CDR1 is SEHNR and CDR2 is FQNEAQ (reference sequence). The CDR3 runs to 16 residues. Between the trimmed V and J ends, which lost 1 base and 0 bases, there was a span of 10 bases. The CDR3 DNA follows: TGTGCCAGCAGCTTAGGCACCAGGAGCTCTGGAAACACCATATATTTT. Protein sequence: CASSLGTRSSGNTIYF.

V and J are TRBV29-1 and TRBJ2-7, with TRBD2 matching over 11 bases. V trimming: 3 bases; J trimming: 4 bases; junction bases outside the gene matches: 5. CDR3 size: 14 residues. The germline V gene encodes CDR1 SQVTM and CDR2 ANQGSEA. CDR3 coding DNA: TGCAGCGTTGATGGCGCTAGCGGGAGGTACGAGCAGTACTTC. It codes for CSVDGASGRYEQYF.

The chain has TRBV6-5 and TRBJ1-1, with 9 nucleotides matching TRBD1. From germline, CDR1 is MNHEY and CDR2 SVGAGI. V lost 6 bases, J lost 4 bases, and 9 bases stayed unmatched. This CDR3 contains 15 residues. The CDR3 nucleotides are TGTGCCAGCAGCTGGGTTAAACAGGGGGCCACTGAAGCTTTCTTT. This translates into CASSWVKQGATEAFF.

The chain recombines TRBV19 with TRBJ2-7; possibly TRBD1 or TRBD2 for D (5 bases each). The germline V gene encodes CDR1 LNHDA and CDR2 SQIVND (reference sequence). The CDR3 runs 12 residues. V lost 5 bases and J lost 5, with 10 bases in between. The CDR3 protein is CASSLRGDEQYF. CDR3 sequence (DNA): TGTGCCAGTAGTCTAAGAGGGGACGAGCAGTACTTC.

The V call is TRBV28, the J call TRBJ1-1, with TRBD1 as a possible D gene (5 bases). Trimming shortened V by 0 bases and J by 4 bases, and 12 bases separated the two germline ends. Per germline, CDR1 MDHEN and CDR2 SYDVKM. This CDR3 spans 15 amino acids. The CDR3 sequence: CASSLWGVLVTEAFF. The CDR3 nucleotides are TGTGCCAGCAGTTTATGGGGGGTTTTGGTCACTGAAGCTTTCTTT.

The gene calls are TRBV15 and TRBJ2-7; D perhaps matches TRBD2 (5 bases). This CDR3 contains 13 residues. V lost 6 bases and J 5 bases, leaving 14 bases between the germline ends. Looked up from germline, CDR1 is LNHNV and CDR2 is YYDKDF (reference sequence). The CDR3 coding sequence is TGTGCCACCAGTCGAGCGGATCCCAACGAGCAGTACTTC. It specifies CATSRADPNEQYF.

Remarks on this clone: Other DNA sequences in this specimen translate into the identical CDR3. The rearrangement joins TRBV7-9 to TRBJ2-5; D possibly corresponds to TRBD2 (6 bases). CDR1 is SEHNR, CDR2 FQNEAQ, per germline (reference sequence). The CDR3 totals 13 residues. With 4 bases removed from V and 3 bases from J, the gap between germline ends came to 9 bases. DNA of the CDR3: TGTGCCAGCAGCTCGGGACTGGAAGAGACCCAGTACTTC. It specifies CASSSGLEETQYF.